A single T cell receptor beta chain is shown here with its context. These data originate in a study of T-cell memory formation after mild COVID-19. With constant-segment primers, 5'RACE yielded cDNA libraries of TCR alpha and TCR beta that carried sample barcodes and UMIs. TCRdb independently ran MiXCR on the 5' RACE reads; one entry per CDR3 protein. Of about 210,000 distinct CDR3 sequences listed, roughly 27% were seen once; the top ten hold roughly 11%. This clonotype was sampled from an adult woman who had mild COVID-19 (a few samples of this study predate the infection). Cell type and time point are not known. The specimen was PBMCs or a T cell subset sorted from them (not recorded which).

The CDR3 reads CASTAMKGSTEAFF. Here the CDR3 DNA reads TGTGCCAGCACGGCTATGAAGGGCTCCACTGAAGCTTTCTTT. The chain is built from TRBV6-6 and TRBJ1-1, with D unresolved. The germline CDR1 and CDR2 sequences are MNHNY and SVGAGI (reference sequence). V was cut by 7 bases and J by 4 bases, with 16 bases left in between. This CDR3 is built from 14 residues.